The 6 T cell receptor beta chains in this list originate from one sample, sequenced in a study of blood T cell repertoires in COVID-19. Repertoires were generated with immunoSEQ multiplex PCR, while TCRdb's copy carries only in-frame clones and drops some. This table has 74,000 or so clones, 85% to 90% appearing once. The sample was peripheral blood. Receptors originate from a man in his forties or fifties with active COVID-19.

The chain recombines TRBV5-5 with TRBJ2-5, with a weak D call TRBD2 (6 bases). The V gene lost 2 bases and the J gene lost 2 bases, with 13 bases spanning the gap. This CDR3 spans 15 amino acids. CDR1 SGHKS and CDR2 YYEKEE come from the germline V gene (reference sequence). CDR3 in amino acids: CASSFGLGRQETQYF. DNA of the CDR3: TGTGCCAGCAGCTTTGGTCTTGGGAGGCAAGAGACCCAGTACTTC.

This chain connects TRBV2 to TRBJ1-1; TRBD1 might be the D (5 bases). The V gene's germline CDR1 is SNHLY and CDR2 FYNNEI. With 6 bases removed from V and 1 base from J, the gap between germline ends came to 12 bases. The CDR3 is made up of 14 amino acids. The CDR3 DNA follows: TGTGCCAGCAGGGAGGGACGGGCGAACACTGAAGCTTTCTTT. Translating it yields CASREGRANTEAFF. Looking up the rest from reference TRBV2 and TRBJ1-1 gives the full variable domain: EPEVTQTPSHQVTQMGQEVILRCVPISNHLYFYWYRQILGQKVEFLVSFYNNEISEKSEIFDDQFSVERPDGSNFTLKIRSTKLEDSAMYFCASREGRANTEAFFGQGTRLTVV.

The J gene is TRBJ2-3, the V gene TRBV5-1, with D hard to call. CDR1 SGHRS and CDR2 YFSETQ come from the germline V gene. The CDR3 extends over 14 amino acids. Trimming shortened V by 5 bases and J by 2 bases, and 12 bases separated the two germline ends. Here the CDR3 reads CASRAAGATDTQYF. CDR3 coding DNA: TGCGCCAGCAGGGCGGCCGGAGCCACAGATACGCAGTATTTT. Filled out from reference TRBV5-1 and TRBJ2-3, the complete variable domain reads KAGVTQTPRYLIKTRGQQVTLSCSPISGHRSVSWYQQTPGQGLQFLFEYFSETQRNKGNFPGRFSGRQFSNSRSEMNVSTLELGDSALYLCASRAAGATDTQYFGPGTRLTVL.

As DNA, the CDR3 is TGTGCCAGCAGTGGGGACAGGGAAAGCAATCAGCCCCAGCATTTT. Amino acids: CASSGDRESNQPQHF. The V gene is TRBV2, the J gene TRBJ1-5; 9 bases line up with TRBD1. J lost 1 base, V lost 4 bases, and 2 bases had no gene match. The CDR3 totals 15 residues. Looked up from germline, CDR1 is SNHLY and CDR2 is FYNNEI.

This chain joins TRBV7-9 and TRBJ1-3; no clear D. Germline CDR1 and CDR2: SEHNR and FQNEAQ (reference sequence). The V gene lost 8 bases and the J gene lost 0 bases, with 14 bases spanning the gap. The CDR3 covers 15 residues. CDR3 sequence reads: CASGTRQDSGNTIYF. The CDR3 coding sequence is TGTGCCAGCGGTACAAGACAAGACTCTGGAAACACCATATATTTT.

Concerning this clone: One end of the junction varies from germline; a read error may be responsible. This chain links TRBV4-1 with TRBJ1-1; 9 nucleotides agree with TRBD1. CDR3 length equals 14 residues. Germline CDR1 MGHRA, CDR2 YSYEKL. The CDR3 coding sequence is TGCGCCAGCAGCCGAACGGAACAGGGGGCTGAGGCTTTCTTT. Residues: CASSRTEQGAEAFF.